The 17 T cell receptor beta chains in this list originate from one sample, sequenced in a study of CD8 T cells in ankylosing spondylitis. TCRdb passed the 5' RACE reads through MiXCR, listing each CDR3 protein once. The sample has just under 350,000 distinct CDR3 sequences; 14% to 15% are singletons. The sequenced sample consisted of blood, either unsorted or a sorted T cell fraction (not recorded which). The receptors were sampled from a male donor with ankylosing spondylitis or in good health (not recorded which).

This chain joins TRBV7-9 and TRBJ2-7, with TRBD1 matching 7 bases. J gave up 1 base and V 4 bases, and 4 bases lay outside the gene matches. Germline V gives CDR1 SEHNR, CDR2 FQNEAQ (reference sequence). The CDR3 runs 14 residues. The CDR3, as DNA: TGTGCCAGCAGCTCAGGGGGTGTATCCTACGAGCAGTACTTC. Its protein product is CASSSGGVSYEQYF.

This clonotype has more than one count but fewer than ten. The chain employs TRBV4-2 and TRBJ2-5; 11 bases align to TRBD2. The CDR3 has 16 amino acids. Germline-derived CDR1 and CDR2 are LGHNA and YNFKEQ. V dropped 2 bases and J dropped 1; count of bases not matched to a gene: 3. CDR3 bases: TGTGCCAGCAGCCAACGACTAGCGGGGAGCCAAGAGACCCAGTACTTC. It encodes CASSQRLAGSQETQYF.

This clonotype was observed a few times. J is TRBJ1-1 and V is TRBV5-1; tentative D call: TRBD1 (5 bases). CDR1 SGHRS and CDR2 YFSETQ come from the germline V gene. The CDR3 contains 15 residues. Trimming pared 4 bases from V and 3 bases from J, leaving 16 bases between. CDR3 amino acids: CASSIVQARDTEAFF. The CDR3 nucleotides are TGCGCCAGCAGCATCGTACAGGCACGCGACACTGAAGCTTTCTTT.

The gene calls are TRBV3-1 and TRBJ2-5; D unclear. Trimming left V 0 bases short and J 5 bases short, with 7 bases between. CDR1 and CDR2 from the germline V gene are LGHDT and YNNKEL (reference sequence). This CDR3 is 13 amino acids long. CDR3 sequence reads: CASSQDRLETQYF. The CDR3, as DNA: TGTGCCAGCAGCCAAGACAGATTGGAGACCCAGTACTTC.

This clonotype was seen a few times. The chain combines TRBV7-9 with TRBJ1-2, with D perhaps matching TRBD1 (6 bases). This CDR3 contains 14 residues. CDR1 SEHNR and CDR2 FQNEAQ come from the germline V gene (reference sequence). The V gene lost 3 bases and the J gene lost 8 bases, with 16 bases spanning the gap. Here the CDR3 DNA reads TGTGCCAGCAGCTTTTCCGGGGGCGCTAACGGCTACACCTTC. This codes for CASSFSGGANGYTF. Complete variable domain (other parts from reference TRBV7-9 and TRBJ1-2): DTGVSQNPRHKITKRGQNVTFRCDPISEHNRLYWYRQTLGQGPEFLTYFQNEAQLEKSRLLSDRFSAERPKGSFSTLEIQRTEQGDSAMYLCASSFSGGANGYTFGSGTRLTVV.

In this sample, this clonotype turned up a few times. DNA of the CDR3: TGTGCCAGCAGTGAAATCGTGCTTAATGAAAAACTGTTTTTT. Its translation: CASSEIVLNEKLFF. J is TRBJ1-4 and V is TRBV2, with unresolved D. CDR1 is SNHLY, CDR2 FYNNEI, per germline. This CDR3 is 14 amino acids long. The V end was cut by 2 bases, the J end by 4 bases, with 8 bases between.

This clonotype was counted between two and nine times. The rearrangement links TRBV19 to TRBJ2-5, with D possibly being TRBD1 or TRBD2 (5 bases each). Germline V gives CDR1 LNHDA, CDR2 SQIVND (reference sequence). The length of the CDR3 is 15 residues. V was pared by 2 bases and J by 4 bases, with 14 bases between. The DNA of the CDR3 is TGTGCCAGTAGTATACTGGCAGGGACGGGAGAGACCCAGTACTTC. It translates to CASSILAGTGETQYF.

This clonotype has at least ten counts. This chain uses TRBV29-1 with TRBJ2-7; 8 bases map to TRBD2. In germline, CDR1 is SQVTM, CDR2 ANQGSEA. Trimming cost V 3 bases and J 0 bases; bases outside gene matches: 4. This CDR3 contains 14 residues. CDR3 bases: TGCAGCGTTGAGACGCGGGGGGACTCCTACGAGCAGTACTTC. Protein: CSVETRGDSYEQYF.

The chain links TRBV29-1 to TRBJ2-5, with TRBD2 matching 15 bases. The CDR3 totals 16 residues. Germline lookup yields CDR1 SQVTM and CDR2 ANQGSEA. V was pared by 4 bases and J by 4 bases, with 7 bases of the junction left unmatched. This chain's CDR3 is CSVAGTSGRIVETQYF. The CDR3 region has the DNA TGCAGCGTTGCCGGGACTAGCGGGAGGATCGTAGAGACCCAGTACTTC.

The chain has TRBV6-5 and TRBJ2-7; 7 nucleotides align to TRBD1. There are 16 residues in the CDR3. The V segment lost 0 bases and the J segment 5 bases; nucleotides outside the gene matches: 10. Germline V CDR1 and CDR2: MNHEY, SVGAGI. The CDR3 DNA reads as TGTGCCAGCAGTTACTCCATCCCCTACAGGGGCCACGAGCAGTACTTC. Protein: CASSYSIPYRGHEQYF.

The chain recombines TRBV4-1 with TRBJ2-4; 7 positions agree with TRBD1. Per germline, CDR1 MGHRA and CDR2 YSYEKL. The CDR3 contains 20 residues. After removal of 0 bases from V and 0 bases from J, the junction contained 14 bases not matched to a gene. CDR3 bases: TGCGCCAGCAGCCAAGATCGGGGCAGGGGGAACGTTATAGCCAAAAACATTCAGTACTTC. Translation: CASSQDRGRGNVIAKNIQYF.

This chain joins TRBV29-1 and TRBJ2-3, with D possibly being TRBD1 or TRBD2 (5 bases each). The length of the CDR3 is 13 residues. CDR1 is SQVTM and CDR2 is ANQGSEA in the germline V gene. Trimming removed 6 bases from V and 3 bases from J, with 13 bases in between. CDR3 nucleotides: TGCAGCGTGGCGGGCTCAGGGACAGATACGCAGTATTTT. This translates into CSVAGSGTDTQYF.

The CDR3 region has the DNA TGTGCCAGCAGTTCCCCCCCCCGGCGCGAGCAGTACTTC. Its translation: CASSSPPRREQYF. The chain couples TRBV12-3 or TRBV12-4 to TRBJ2-7; D not certain. The CDR3 is 13 residues long. The V gene lost 4 bases and the J gene lost 6 bases, with 13 bases spanning the gap.

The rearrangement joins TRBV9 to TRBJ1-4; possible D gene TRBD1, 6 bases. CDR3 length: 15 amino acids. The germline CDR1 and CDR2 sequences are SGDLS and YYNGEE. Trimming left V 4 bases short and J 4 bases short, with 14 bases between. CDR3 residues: CASSPSGALNEKLFF. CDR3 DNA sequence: TGTGCCAGCAGCCCCTCGGGGGCTCTTAATGAAAAACTGTTTTTT.

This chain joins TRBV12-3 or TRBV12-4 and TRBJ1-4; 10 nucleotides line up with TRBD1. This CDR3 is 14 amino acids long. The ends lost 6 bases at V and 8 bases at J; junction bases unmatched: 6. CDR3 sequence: CASSRQGAREKLFF. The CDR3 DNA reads TGTGCCAGCAGCAGACAGGGGGCACGCGAAAAACTGTTTTTT.

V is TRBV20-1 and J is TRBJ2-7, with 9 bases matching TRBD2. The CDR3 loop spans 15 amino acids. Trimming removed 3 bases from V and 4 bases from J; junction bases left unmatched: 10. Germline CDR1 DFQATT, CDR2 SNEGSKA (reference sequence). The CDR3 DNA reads TGCAGTGCTAGGTCCGGGATAGCGGGGGCTTACGAGCAGTACTTC. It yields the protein CSARSGIAGAYEQYF.

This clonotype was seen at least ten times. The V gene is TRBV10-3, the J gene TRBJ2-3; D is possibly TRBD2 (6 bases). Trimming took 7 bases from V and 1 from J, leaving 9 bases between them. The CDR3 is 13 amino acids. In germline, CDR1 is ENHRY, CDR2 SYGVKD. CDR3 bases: TGTGCCATCACCGGGACTGGCACAGATACGCAGTATTTT. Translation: CAITGTGTDTQYF.